The TCR beta chain under discussion was sequenced for a study of cytomegalovirus exposure and HLA in healthy donors. PCR primers comprised 60 Vbeta and 13 Jbeta primers. Sequenced by immunoSEQ multiplex PCR; TCRdb stores in-frame clones only, minus some. The sample has around 170,000 clones, 80% to 85% seen once. The CDR3 runs to 15 residues. The germline V gene encodes CDR1 MDHEN and CDR2 SYDVKM. J lost 2 bases, V lost 3 bases, and 4 bases had no gene match. This TCR derives from a man aged 40-49 years in good health and CMV-seropositive. The J gene is TRBJ2-3, the V gene TRBV28; TRBD1 agrees at 8 bases. The specimen was PBMCs. CDR3 in DNA: TGTGCCAGCAGTTTGTCGGACAGGGCCACAGATACGCAGTATTTT. Translation: CASSLSDRATDTQYF. The full variable domain, its missing parts supplied by reference TRBV28 and TRBJ2-3, is DVKVTQSSRYLVKRTGEKVFLECVQDMDHENMFWYRQDPGLGLRLIYFSYDVKMKEKGDIPEGYSVSREKKERFSLILESASTNQTSMYLCASSLSDRATDTQYFGPGTRLTVL.